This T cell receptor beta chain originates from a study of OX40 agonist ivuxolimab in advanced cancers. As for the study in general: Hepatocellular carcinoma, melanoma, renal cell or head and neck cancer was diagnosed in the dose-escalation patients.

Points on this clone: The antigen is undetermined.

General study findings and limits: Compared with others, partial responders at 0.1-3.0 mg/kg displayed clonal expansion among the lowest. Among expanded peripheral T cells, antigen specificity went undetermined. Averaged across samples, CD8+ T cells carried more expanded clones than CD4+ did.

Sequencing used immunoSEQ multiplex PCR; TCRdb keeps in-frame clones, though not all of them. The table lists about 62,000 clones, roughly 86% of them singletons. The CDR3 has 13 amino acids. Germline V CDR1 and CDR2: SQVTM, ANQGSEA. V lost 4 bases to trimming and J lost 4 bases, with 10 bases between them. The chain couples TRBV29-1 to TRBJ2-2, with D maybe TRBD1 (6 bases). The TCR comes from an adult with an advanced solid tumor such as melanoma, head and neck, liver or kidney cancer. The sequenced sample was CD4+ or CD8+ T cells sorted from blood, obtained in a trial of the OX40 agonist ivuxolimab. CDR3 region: CSVGGRGTGELFF. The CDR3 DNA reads TGCAGCGTTGGAGGCAGGGGCACCGGGGAGCTGTTTTTT.